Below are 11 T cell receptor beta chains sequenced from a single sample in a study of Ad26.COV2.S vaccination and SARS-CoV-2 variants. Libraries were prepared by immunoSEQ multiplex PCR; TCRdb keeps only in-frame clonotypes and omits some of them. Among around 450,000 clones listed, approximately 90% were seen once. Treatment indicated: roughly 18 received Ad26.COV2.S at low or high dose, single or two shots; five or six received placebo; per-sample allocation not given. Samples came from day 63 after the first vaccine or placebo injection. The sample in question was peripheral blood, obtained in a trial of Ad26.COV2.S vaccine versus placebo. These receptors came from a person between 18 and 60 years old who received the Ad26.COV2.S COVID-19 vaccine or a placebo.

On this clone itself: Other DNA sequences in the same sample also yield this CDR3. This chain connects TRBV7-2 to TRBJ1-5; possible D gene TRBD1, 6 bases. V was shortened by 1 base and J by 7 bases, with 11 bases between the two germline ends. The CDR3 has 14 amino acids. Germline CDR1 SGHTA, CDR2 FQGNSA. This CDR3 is CASSLVGAGQPQHF. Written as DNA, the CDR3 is TGTGCCAGCAGCTTAGTGGGGGCCGGGCAGCCCCAGCATTTT.

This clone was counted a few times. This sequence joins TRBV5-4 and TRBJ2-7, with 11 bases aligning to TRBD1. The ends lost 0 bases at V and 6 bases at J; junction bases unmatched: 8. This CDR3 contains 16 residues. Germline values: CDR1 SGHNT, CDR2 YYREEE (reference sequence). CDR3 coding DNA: TGTGCCAGCAGCTTGGGGACAGGGGGCGCGTCGGTCGAGCAGTACTTC. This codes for CASSLGTGGASVEQYF.

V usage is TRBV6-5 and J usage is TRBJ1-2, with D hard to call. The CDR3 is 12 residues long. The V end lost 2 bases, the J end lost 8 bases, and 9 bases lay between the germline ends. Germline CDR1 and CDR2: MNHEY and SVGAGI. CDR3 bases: TGTGCCAGCAGTTACGGGGATACGGGCTACACCTTC. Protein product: CASSYGDTGYTF.

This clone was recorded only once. CDR3 bases: TGTGCCAGTAACCCGGGACAGGACTATAATTCACCCCTCCACTTT. It is translated as CASNPGQDYNSPLHF. J is TRBJ1-6 and V is TRBV19; 8 bases are a match to TRBD1. With V trimmed by 7 bases and J by 3 bases, 5 bases remained unmatched. CDR1 is LNHDA and CDR2 is SQIVND in the germline V gene (reference sequence). The CDR3 length is 15 residues.

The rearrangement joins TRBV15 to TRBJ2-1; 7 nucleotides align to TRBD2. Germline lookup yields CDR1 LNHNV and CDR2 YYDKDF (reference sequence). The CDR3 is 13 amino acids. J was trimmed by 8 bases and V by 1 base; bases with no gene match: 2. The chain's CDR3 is CATSRAGGDEQFF. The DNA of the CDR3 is TGTGCCACCAGCAGAGCGGGGGGTGATGAGCAGTTCTTC.

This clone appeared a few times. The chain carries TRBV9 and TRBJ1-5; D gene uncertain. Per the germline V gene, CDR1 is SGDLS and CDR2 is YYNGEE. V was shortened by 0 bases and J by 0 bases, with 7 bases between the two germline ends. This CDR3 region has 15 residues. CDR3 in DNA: TGTGCCAGCAGCGTAGGGCAGTATAGCAATCAGCCCCAGCATTTT. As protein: CASSVGQYSNQPQHF.

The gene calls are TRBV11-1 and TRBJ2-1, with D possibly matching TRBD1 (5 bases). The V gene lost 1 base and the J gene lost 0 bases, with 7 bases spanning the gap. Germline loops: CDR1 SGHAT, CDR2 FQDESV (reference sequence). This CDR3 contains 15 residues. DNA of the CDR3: TGTGCCAGCAGCTTAGGGACACGCTCCTACAATGAGCAGTTCTTC. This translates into CASSLGTRSYNEQFF.

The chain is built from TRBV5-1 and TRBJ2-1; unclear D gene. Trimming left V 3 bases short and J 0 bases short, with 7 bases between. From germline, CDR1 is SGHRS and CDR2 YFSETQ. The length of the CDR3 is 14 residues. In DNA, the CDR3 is TGCGCCAGCAGCTATGAGAGCTCCTACAATGAGCAGTTCTTC. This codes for CASSYESSYNEQFF.

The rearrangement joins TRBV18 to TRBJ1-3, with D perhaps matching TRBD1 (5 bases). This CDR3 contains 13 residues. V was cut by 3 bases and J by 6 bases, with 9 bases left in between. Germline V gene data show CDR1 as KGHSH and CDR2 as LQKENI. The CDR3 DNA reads TGTGCCAGCTCACCTCGGGACCTAAACACCATATATTTT. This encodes CASSPRDLNTIYF.

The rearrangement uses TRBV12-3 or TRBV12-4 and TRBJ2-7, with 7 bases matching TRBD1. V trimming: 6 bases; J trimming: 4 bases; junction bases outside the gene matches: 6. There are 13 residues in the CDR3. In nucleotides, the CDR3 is TGTGCCAGCAGCGGTGGACAGGATTACGAGCAGTACTTC. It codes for CASSGGQDYEQYF.

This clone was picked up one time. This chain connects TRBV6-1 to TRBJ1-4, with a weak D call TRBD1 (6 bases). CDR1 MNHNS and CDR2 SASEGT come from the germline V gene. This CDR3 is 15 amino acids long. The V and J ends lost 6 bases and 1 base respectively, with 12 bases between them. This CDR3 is CASRTLQGTNEKLFF. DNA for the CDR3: TGTGCCAGCAGGACACTACAGGGAACTAATGAAAAACTGTTTTTT.